The 14 T cell receptor beta chains given below trace back to one sample, sequenced in a study of T-cell reconstitution after alpha-beta-depleted transplantation in children. Unique molecular identifiers were used in preparing the TCRbeta library. TCRdb ran MiXCR on the PCR reads and lists one entry per CDR3 protein. Among 90,000 to 100,000 distinct CDR3 sequences listed, 20% to 30% were seen once. Here the sequenced sample was PBMCs, taken before TCRalphabeta/CD19-depleted stem cell transplant. These receptors were collected from a boy between 2 and 10 years old with acute lymphoblastic leukemia, due to receive a stem cell transplant.

This clonotype was observed many times. J is TRBJ2-1 and V is TRBV12-3 or TRBV12-4; 7 nucleotides line up with TRBD2. The V segment lost 6 bases and the J segment 0 bases; nucleotides outside the gene matches: 2. This CDR3 region has 14 residues. The CDR3 loop reads CASRGGSSYNEQFF. DNA for the CDR3: TGTGCCAGCAGGGGAGGGAGCTCCTACAATGAGCAGTTCTTC.

This clonotype was detected only a few times. The CDR3, as DNA: TGTGCCAGCAGCGTAGCGGGGCCTTTGAACACCGGGGAGCTGTTTTTT. This encodes CASSVAGPLNTGELFF. V is TRBV9 and J is TRBJ2-2, with D perhaps assigned TRBD1 or TRBD2 (5 bases each). This CDR3 is built from 16 residues. Germline-derived CDR1 and CDR2 are SGDLS and YYNGEE. Trimming left V 0 bases short and J 1 base short, with 10 bases between.

This clonotype was seen only a few times. The chain couples TRBV28 to TRBJ1-5; the match to TRBD1 covers 9 bases. This CDR3 is built from 13 residues. The V and J ends lost 6 bases and 7 bases, in that order; junction bases with no gene match: 4. CDR1 MDHEN and CDR2 SYDVKM come from the germline V gene. CDR3 sequence: CASRSGQGQPQHF. CDR3 nucleotides: TGTGCCAGCAGATCCGGACAGGGGCAGCCCCAGCATTTT.

This clonotype came up a few times. The chain couples TRBV5-1 to TRBJ2-1; 7 nucleotides align to TRBD2. This CDR3 spans 15 amino acids. Germline V gives CDR1 SGHRS, CDR2 YFSETQ. The V and J ends lost 0 bases and 12 bases, in that order; junction bases with no gene match: 12. CDR3 in amino acids: CASSLVASGGAWQFF. The CDR3 DNA follows: TGCGCCAGCAGCTTGGTTGCTAGCGGAGGGGCTTGGCAGTTCTTC. Full variable domain (missing parts from reference TRBV5-1 and TRBJ2-1): KAGVTQTPRYLIKTRGQQVTLSCSPISGHRSVSWYQQTPGQGLQFLFEYFSETQRNKGNFPGRFSGRQFSNSRSEMNVSTLELGDSALYLCASSLVASGGAWQFFGPGTRLTVL.

This clonotype appeared a few times. The genes are TRBV9 and TRBJ1-3; TRBD1 might be the D (5 bases). Deletions cut 4 bases from V and 0 bases from J, with 14 bases between. Looked up from germline, CDR1 is SGDLS and CDR2 is YYNGEE. This CDR3 has 16 residues. The CDR3 loop reads CASSPQQGYSGNTIYF. In DNA, the CDR3 is TGTGCCAGCAGCCCCCAGCAGGGTTACTCTGGAAACACCATATATTTT.

This clonotype was seen a few times. The chain has TRBV5-1 and TRBJ2-3, with 8 bases matching TRBD2. CDR3 size: 15 residues. CDR1 is SGHRS and CDR2 is YFSETQ in the germline V gene. V lost 0 bases to trimming and J lost 4 bases; unmatched junction nucleotides: 4. The CDR3 bases are TGCGCCAGCAGCTTGGCCGGGGGGGCCGCAGATACGCAGTATTTT. It is translated as CASSLAGGAADTQYF.

The CDR3 protein is CASSNLLAEGLAQFF. CDR3 DNA: TGCGCCAGCAGCAATCTACTAGCGGAGGGACTCGCGCAGTTCTTC. The chain employs TRBV5-1 and TRBJ2-1, with 8 positions matching TRBD2. Germline lookup yields CDR1 SGHRS and CDR2 YFSETQ. The V segment lost 4 bases and the J segment 12 bases; nucleotides outside the gene matches: 15. The CDR3 totals 15 residues.

As regards this clonotype: One junction end disagrees with the germline gene, perhaps due to a read error. The CDR3 DNA follows: TGTACCAGCAGCCAAGGGGTGGGGAGGAGTTCAGATACGCAGTATTTT. It is translated as CTSSQGVGRSSDTQYF. V and J are TRBV3-1 and TRBJ2-3, with D possibly TRBD2 on 6 matching bases. Germline V lookup: CDR1 LGHDT, CDR2 YNNKEL (reference sequence). The CDR3 sequence is 16 residues long.

V gene TRBV5-5 combines with J gene TRBJ1-2; TRBD1 aligns across 7 bases. The V gene's germline CDR1 is SGHKS and CDR2 YYEKEE (reference sequence). V lost 4 bases and J lost 8; bases outside the gene matches: 14. The length of the CDR3 is 15 residues. CDR3 DNA sequence: TGTGCCAGCAGCATACCCATGACAGGGTCGAACGGCTACACCTTC. It yields the protein CASSIPMTGSNGYTF.

This clonotype was counted ten times or more. The gene calls are TRBV20-1 and TRBJ2-3; TRBD2 aligns across 9 bases. There are 14 residues in the CDR3. Trimming took 5 bases from V and 5 from J; bases not matched to a gene: 8. The germline V gene has CDR1 DFQATT and CDR2 SNEGSKA (reference sequence). The chain's CDR3 is CSAPTGTSLDTQYF. The CDR3 DNA is TGCAGTGCTCCAACCGGGACTAGCTTAGATACGCAGTATTTT.

This clonotype was seen at least ten times. The rearrangement links TRBV7-2 to TRBJ2-1; 8 bases are shared with TRBD2. The junction had 7 bases not matched to a gene; V was cut back by 5 bases and J by 4 bases. CDR1 is SGHTA and CDR2 is FQGNSA in the germline V gene. The CDR3 is 15 amino acids. The CDR3 loop reads CASSLTSGNYNEQFF. The CDR3 region has the DNA TGTGCCAGCAGCCTAACTAGCGGAAATTACAATGAGCAGTTCTTC. Together with reference TRBV7-2 and TRBJ2-1, the CDR3 gives the full variable domain: GAGVSQSPSNKVTEKGKDVELRCDPISGHTALYWYRQSLGQGLEFLIYFQGNSAPDKSGLPSDRFSAERTGGSVSTLTIQRTQQEDSAVYLCASSLTSGNYNEQFFGPGTRLTVL.

This chain connects TRBV7-3 to TRBJ2-5; weak D call: TRBD2 (6 bases). Germline V lookup: CDR1 SGHTA, CDR2 FQGTGA. This CDR3 is 16 amino acids long. Trimming left V 0 bases short and J 5 bases short, with 16 bases between. CDR3 coding DNA: TGTGCCAGCAGCTTAACTAGCGGAGGGTCCGGCGAGACCCAGTACTTC. It specifies CASSLTSGGSGETQYF. Full variable domain (missing parts from reference TRBV7-3 and TRBJ2-5): GAGVSQTPSNKVTEKGKYVELRCDPISGHTALYWYRQSLGQGPEFLIYFQGTGAADDSGLPNDRFFAVRPEGSVSTLKIQRTERGDSAVYLCASSLTSGGSGETQYFGPGTRLLVL.

V usage is TRBV6-2 or TRBV6-3 and J usage is TRBJ2-2, with a tentative D call TRBD2 (6 bases). The germline gives CDR1 MNHEY, CDR2 SVGEGT. The CDR3 totals 13 residues. Trimming pared 8 bases from V and 6 bases from J, leaving 13 bases between. CDR3 loop: CASGDSRAGELFF. CDR3 nucleotide sequence: TGTGCCAGCGGGGACTCTAGGGCCGGGGAGCTGTTTTTT.

The chain couples TRBV15 to TRBJ1-3; D might be TRBD1 (6 bases). The CDR3 has 16 amino acids. Germline V CDR1 and CDR2: LNHNV, YYDKDF (reference sequence). V lost 4 bases and J lost 0, with 13 bases in between. The CDR3 bases are TGTGCCACCAGCACAGGGGAGGTTCTCTCTGGAAACACCATATATTTT. Translating it yields CATSTGEVLSGNTIYF.